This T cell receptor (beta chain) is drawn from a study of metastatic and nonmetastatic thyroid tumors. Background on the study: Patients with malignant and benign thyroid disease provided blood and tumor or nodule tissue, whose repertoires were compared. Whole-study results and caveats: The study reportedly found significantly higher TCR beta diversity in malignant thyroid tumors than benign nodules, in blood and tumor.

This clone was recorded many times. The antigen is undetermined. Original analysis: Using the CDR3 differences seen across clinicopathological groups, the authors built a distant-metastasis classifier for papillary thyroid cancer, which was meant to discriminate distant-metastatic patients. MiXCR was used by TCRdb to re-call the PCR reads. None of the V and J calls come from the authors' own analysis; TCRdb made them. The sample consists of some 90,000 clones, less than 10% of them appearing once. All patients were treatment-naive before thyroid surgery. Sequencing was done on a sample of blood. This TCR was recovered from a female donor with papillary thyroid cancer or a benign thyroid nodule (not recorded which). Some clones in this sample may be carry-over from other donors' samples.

CDR3: CAWSVMGGGYEQYF. In nucleotides, the CDR3 is TGTGCCTGGAGTGTAATGGGGGGAGGCTACGAGCAGTACTTC. The V call is TRBV30, the J call TRBJ2-7, with D perhaps matching TRBD2 (6 bases). This CDR3 comprises 14 residues. V was clipped by 0 bases and J by 3 bases, with 12 bases between them. The germline V gene encodes CDR1 GTSNPN and CDR2 SVGIG (reference sequence).